This T cell receptor beta chain was sequenced during a study of OX40 agonist ivuxolimab in advanced cancers. Looking at the study overall: At 82.7% male, the cohort had a mean age of 60 years, ranging from roughly 20 to 80.

Blood sampling took place at baseline, cycle 4 day 1, and cycle 7 day 1. Sequenced by immunoSEQ multiplex PCR; TCRdb stores in-frame clones only, minus some. Of 50,000 to 60,000 clones listed, about 85% are singletons. Study findings and constraints: Also showing low normalized T-cell clonal expansion were some of the nonresponders.

The count of this clone is one. Its antigen is as yet unknown. The V gene end was trimmed by 4 bases and the J gene end by 5 bases; junction bases not matched to a gene: 7. This CDR3 contains 15 residues. CDR1 and CDR2 from the germline V gene are LGHNA and YNFKEQ. This clonotype originated in an adult with an advanced solid tumor such as melanoma, head and neck, liver or kidney cancer. V and J are TRBV4-2 and TRBJ2-5; 10 bases align to TRBD2. Sequenced material: CD4+ or CD8+ T cells sorted from blood, taken in a trial of the OX40 agonist ivuxolimab. CDR3 sequence (DNA): TGTGCCAGCAGCCCAAGCGGGGGGGCCTATGAGACCCAGTACTTC. Translating gives CASSPSGGAYETQYF.